These T cell receptor beta chains were read from a single sample in a study of blood T cell repertoires in COVID-19. The assay was immunoSEQ multiplex PCR, and TCRdb's table has in-frame clones only and misses some. This table has over 100,000 clones, around 84% appearing once. Material for sequencing was peripheral blood. The receptors stem from a man aged 35 to 55 with acute or convalescent COVID-19. The CDR3 runs from the conserved cysteine through the conserved F or W. The D gene is left open where the match is weak. Part of the rows lack a size; the others show once, few, many or a class for expanded clones.

d_call: TRBD1
j_call: TRBJ2-5
v_call: TRBV30
clone_size: .
cdr3_aa: CAWTTGNYRGLETQYF
cdr3_nt: TGTGCCTGGACAACGGGAAACTACAGGGGGTTGGAGACCCAGTACTTC

d_call: .
j_call: TRBJ2-1
v_call: TRBV5-6
clone_size: once
cdr3_aa: CASSLQGKVNNEQFF
cdr3_nt: TGTGCCAGCAGCTTACAGGGCAAGGTTAACAATGAGCAGTTCTTC

d_call: .
j_call: TRBJ2-7
v_call: TRBV4-1
clone_size: .
cdr3_aa: CASSLQAGYEQYF
cdr3_nt: TGCGCCAGCAGCCTCCAAGCCGGGTACGAGCAGTACTTC

d_call: .
j_call: TRBJ2-5
v_call: TRBV18
clone_size: .
cdr3_aa: CASVRSPQETQYF
cdr3_nt: TGTGCCAGCGTTCGGAGCCCCCAAGAGACCCAGTACTTC

d_call: .
j_call: TRBJ2-2
v_call: TRBV2
clone_size: .
cdr3_aa: CASSEGYTGELFF
cdr3_nt: TGTGCCAGCAGTGAGGGCTACACCGGGGAGCTGTTTTTT

d_call: .
j_call: TRBJ1-4
v_call: TRBV5-1
clone_size: .
cdr3_aa: CASSLAKMVGEKLFF
cdr3_nt: TGCGCCAGCAGCTTGGCCAAAATGGTCGGGGAAAAACTGTTTTTT

d_call: TRBD2
j_call: TRBJ2-3
v_call: TRBV7-6
clone_size: .
cdr3_aa: CASSSLAGGTSTDTQYF
cdr3_nt: TGTGCCAGCAGCTCTCTAGCGGGGGGCACTAGCACAGATACGCAGTATTTT

d_call: TRBD2
j_call: TRBJ2-2
v_call: TRBV6-2/TRBV6-3
clone_size: .
cdr3_aa: CASSYATSGGTGELFF
cdr3_nt: TGTGCCAGCAGTTACGCTACTAGCGGGGGAACCGGGGAGCTGTTTTTT

d_call: TRBD2
j_call: TRBJ2-3
v_call: TRBV7-9
clone_size: .
cdr3_aa: CASSLGVAGPFPDTQYF
cdr3_nt: TGTGCCAGCAGCTTAGGGGTAGCGGGGCCCTTCCCAGATACGCAGTATTTT

d_call: TRBD2
j_call: TRBJ2-1
v_call: TRBV11-2
clone_size: .
cdr3_aa: CASSSTSGGRSYNEQFF
cdr3_nt: TGTGCCAGCAGCTCGACTAGCGGGGGCCGATCCTACAATGAGCAGTTCTTC

d_call: TRBD1
j_call: TRBJ2-7
v_call: TRBV23-1
clone_size: once
cdr3_aa: CASSQSRQGAREQYF
cdr3_nt: TGCGCCAGCAGTCAATCACGGCAGGGGGCGAGGGAGCAGTACTTC

d_call: .
j_call: TRBJ1-4
v_call: TRBV2
clone_size: .
cdr3_aa: CASGGAVFLFF
cdr3_nt: .

d_call: TRBD2
j_call: TRBJ2-1
v_call: TRBV6-1
clone_size: .
cdr3_aa: CASSDWDYLPYNEQFF
cdr3_nt: TGTGCCAGCAGTGACTGGGACTACCTTCCCTACAATGAGCAGTTCTTC

d_call: .
j_call: TRBJ2-7
v_call: TRBV21-1
clone_size: .
cdr3_aa: CASSKNRTSGPRAATASYEQYF
cdr3_nt: TGTGCCAGCAGCAAAAACCGGACTAGCGGGCCTAGGGCGGCCACCGCCTCCTACGAGCAGTACTTC

d_call: .
j_call: TRBJ1-2
v_call: TRBV5-4
clone_size: .
cdr3_aa: CASSLVAYSLTNYGYTF
cdr3_nt: TGTGCCAGCAGCTTGGTAGCTTATTCCCTCACTAACTATGGCTACACCTTC

d_call: TRBD2
j_call: TRBJ2-5
v_call: TRBV5-5
clone_size: .
cdr3_aa: CASSSNPGTSVQETQYF
cdr3_nt: TGTGCCAGCAGCTCCAACCCCGGGACTAGCGTCCAAGAGACCCAGTACTTC

d_call: .
j_call: TRBJ1-6
v_call: TRBV25-1
clone_size: .
cdr3_aa: CASSEYGRVGNSPLHF
cdr3_nt: TGTGCCAGCAGTGAATACGGCAGGGTGGGGAATTCACCCCTCCACTTT

d_call: .
j_call: TRBJ2-3
v_call: TRBV4-2
clone_size: once
cdr3_aa: CASRYGGPSTDTQYF
cdr3_nt: TGTGCCAGCAGATACGGGGGGCCTAGCACAGATACGCAGTATTTT

d_call: TRBD1
j_call: TRBJ2-1
v_call: TRBV18
clone_size: once
cdr3_aa: CASSPGQGADEQFF
cdr3_nt: TGTGCCAGCTCCCCGGGACAGGGGGCCGATGAGCAGTTCTTC

d_call: TRBD2
j_call: TRBJ2-5
v_call: TRBV5-4
clone_size: .
cdr3_aa: CASSGGLAGGRKETQYF
cdr3_nt: TGTGCCAGCAGCGGGGGACTAGCGGGGGGTAGGAAGGAGACCCAGTACTTC

d_call: .
j_call: TRBJ2-5
v_call: TRBV5-1
clone_size: .
cdr3_aa: CASSLLTGAGETQYF
cdr3_nt: TGCGCCAGCAGCTTACTGACAGGTGCGGGAGAGACCCAGTACTTC

d_call: .
j_call: TRBJ1-5
v_call: TRBV19
clone_size: .
cdr3_aa: CASSIRGSQPQHF
cdr3_nt: TGTGCCAGTAGTATCAGGGGTTCTCAGCCCCAGCATTTT

d_call: TRBD2
j_call: TRBJ2-2
v_call: TRBV11-2
clone_size: .
cdr3_aa: CASSLRLAGEYVDTGELFF
cdr3_nt: TGTGCCAGCAGTCTAAGACTAGCGGGAGAGTATGTCGACACCGGGGAGCTGTTTTTT

d_call: TRBD1
j_call: TRBJ2-4
v_call: TRBV2
clone_size: .
cdr3_aa: CASSGEQGSKNIQYF
cdr3_nt: TGTGCCAGCAGTGGGGAACAGGGGTCCAAAAACATTCAGTACTTC

d_call: TRBD1
j_call: TRBJ2-2
v_call: TRBV2
clone_size: few
cdr3_aa: CASRRGQGWTGELFF
cdr3_nt: TGTGCCAGCAGGAGAGGACAGGGCTGGACCGGGGAGCTGTTTTTT

d_call: .
j_call: TRBJ2-2
v_call: TRBV27
clone_size: .
cdr3_aa: CASRDSGTGELFF
cdr3_nt: TGTGCCAGCAGGGACTCGGGCACCGGGGAGCTGTTTTTT

d_call: .
j_call: TRBJ2-3
v_call: TRBV18
clone_size: .
cdr3_aa: CASSPPGENTDTQYF
cdr3_nt: TGTGCCAGCTCACCACCGGGAGAAAACACAGATACGCAGTATTTT

d_call: .
j_call: TRBJ1-4
v_call: TRBV25-1
clone_size: .
cdr3_aa: CASSALTGKLFF
cdr3_nt: TGTGCCAGCAGTGCCCTAACAGGAAAACTGTTTTTT

d_call: .
j_call: TRBJ1-6
v_call: TRBV28
clone_size: .
cdr3_aa: CASSLPGSPLHF
cdr3_nt: TGTGCCAGCAGTTTGCCGGGTTCACCCCTCCACTTT

d_call: .
j_call: TRBJ1-2
v_call: TRBV18
clone_size: .
cdr3_aa: CASSPRDFTGGYTF
cdr3_nt: TGTGCCAGCTCACCACGGGACTTTACGGGGGGCTACACCTTC

d_call: TRBD2
j_call: TRBJ2-1
v_call: TRBV6-5
clone_size: .
cdr3_aa: CASSPTGTSGLEQFF
cdr3_nt: TGTGCCAGCAGTCCAACCGGGACTAGCGGTCTTGAGCAGTTCTTC

d_call: .
j_call: TRBJ2-7
v_call: TRBV9
clone_size: .
cdr3_aa: CASSVGAGVSYEQYF
cdr3_nt: TGTGCCAGCAGCGTAGGTGCGGGTGTTTCCTACGAGCAGTACTTC

d_call: .
j_call: TRBJ2-1
v_call: TRBV4-3
clone_size: .
cdr3_aa: CASSRKGYEQFF
cdr3_nt: TGCGCCAGCAGCCGAAAGGGGTATGAGCAGTTCTTC

d_call: .
j_call: TRBJ1-5
v_call: TRBV5-6
clone_size: .
cdr3_aa: CASSWWHSNQPQHF
cdr3_nt: TGTGCCAGCAGCTGGTGGCATAGCAATCAGCCCCAGCATTTT

d_call: .
j_call: TRBJ1-4
v_call: TRBV19
clone_size: .
cdr3_aa: CASSIRGGGKGEKLFF
cdr3_nt: TGTGCCAGTAGTATCCGTGGGGGGGGCAAAGGTGAAAAACTGTTTTTT

d_call: TRBD2
j_call: TRBJ2-1
v_call: TRBV18
clone_size: .
cdr3_aa: CASSPPTGTSGTSKNNEQFF
cdr3_nt: TGTGCCAGCTCACCGCCTACCGGGACTAGCGGGACCTCCAAAAACAATGAGCAGTTCTTC

d_call: TRBD1
j_call: TRBJ2-1
v_call: TRBV2
clone_size: .
cdr3_aa: CASMDREFGEQFF
cdr3_nt: TGTGCCAGCATGGACAGGGAATTCGGTGAGCAGTTCTTC

d_call: TRBD2
j_call: TRBJ2-5
v_call: TRBV5-4
clone_size: .
cdr3_aa: CASRSGLAGKETQYF
cdr3_nt: TGTGCCAGCAGATCGGGACTAGCGGGGAAAGAGACCCAGTACTTC

d_call: .
j_call: TRBJ2-3
v_call: TRBV5-1
clone_size: .
cdr3_aa: CASSLVRADTQYF
cdr3_nt: TGCGCCAGCAGCTTGGTCAGGGCAGATACGCAGTATTTT

d_call: TRBD1
j_call: TRBJ1-5
v_call: TRBV12-5
clone_size: .
cdr3_aa: CASGLRGTGSQYSNQPQHF
cdr3_nt: TGTGCTAGTGGTTTGAGAGGGACAGGGTCCCAATATAGCAATCAGCCCCAGCATTTT

d_call: TRBD1
j_call: TRBJ2-1
v_call: TRBV7-2
clone_size: once
cdr3_aa: CASSPQIQGALLF
cdr3_nt: TGTGCCAGCAGCCCACAAATACAGGGGGCCCTCCTCTTC

d_call: TRBD2
j_call: TRBJ2-1
v_call: TRBV2
clone_size: .
cdr3_aa: CANRLAGGDEQFF
cdr3_nt: TGTGCCAACCGACTAGCGGGAGGAGATGAGCAGTTCTTC

d_call: TRBD2
j_call: TRBJ2-5
v_call: TRBV7-2
clone_size: .
cdr3_aa: CASSLGPRLAGGFATQYF
cdr3_nt: TGTGCCAGCAGCTTAGGACCACGCCTAGCGGGAGGGTTCGCCACCCAGTACTTC

d_call: .
j_call: TRBJ1-4
v_call: TRBV7-9
clone_size: .
cdr3_aa: CASSLDRRANEKLFF
cdr3_nt: TGTGCCAGCAGCTTAGATCGTAGAGCTAATGAAAAACTGTTTTTT

d_call: TRBD2
j_call: TRBJ2-3
v_call: TRBV4-2
clone_size: .
cdr3_aa: CASSLRGVPAGGAVDTQYF
cdr3_nt: TGTGCCAGCAGCTTGCGAGGCGTGCCAGCGGGGGGGGCCGTGGATACGCAGTATTTT

d_call: .
j_call: TRBJ2-5
v_call: TRBV14
clone_size: few
cdr3_aa: CASSQAEGAYQETQYF
cdr3_nt: TGTGCCAGCAGCCAAGCTGAGGGCGCTTACCAAGAGACCCAGTACTTC

d_call: .
j_call: TRBJ2-3
v_call: TRBV5-6
clone_size: .
cdr3_aa: CASSTRTGTDTQYF
cdr3_nt: TGTGCCAGCAGCACTAGGACAGGCACAGATACGCAGTATTTT

d_call: .
j_call: TRBJ1-2
v_call: TRBV2
clone_size: .
cdr3_aa: CASSVGIFYGYTF
cdr3_nt: TGTGCCAGCAGCGTCGGGATCTTCTATGGCTACACCTTC

d_call: TRBD2
j_call: TRBJ2-3
v_call: TRBV5-1
clone_size: .
cdr3_aa: CASSLGSGVSTDTQYF
cdr3_nt: TGCGCCAGCAGCTTGGGAAGCGGGGTTAGCACAGATACGCAGTATTTT

d_call: .
j_call: TRBJ1-2
v_call: TRBV4-1
clone_size: .
cdr3_aa: CASSQEGAENYGYTF
cdr3_nt: TGCGCCAGCAGCCAAGAAGGGGCGGAGAACTATGGCTACACCTTC

d_call: .
j_call: TRBJ1-6
v_call: TRBV5-1
clone_size: .
cdr3_aa: CASSGGTSYNSPLHF
cdr3_nt: TGCGCCAGCAGCGGGGGGACCTCCTATAATTCACCCCTCCACTTT

d_call: TRBD1
j_call: TRBJ1-2
v_call: TRBV9
clone_size: once
cdr3_aa: CASSLRQGWAGYTF
cdr3_nt: TGTGCCAGCAGCCTTCGACAGGGGTGGGCTGGCTACACCTTC

d_call: .
j_call: TRBJ1-4
v_call: TRBV6-5
clone_size: .
cdr3_aa: CASRLGAGGEKLFF
cdr3_nt: TGTGCCAGCAGATTAGGGGCGGGAGGTGAAAAACTGTTTTTT

d_call: .
j_call: TRBJ1-5
v_call: TRBV6-4
clone_size: .
cdr3_aa: CASSDPGQPNQPQHF
cdr3_nt: TGTGCCAGCAGTGACCCAGGGCAACCCAATCAGCCCCAGCATTTT

d_call: .
j_call: TRBJ1-3
v_call: TRBV5-4
clone_size: .
cdr3_aa: CASSSQGKGNTIYF
cdr3_nt: TGTGCCAGCAGTTCTCAGGGGAAAGGAAACACCATATATTTT

d_call: .
j_call: TRBJ1-2
v_call: TRBV30
clone_size: once
cdr3_aa: CAWSGVAGLNYGYTF
cdr3_nt: TGTGCCTGGAGCGGGGTTGCCGGCCTCAACTATGGCTACACCTTC

d_call: .
j_call: TRBJ1-2
v_call: TRBV18
clone_size: .
cdr3_aa: CASSLAGDVNYGYTF
cdr3_nt: TGTGCCAGCTCACTGGCGGGAGATGTTAACTATGGCTACACCTTC

d_call: TRBD2
j_call: TRBJ2-4
v_call: TRBV19
clone_size: .
cdr3_aa: CASSIWTSGRPGAKNIQYF
cdr3_nt: TGTGCCAGTAGTATATGGACTAGCGGGAGGCCCGGAGCCAAAAACATTCAGTACTTC

d_call: .
j_call: TRBJ1-2
v_call: TRBV30
clone_size: .
cdr3_aa: CAWSGGEAGDGYTF
cdr3_nt: TGTGCCTGGAGTGGGGGGGAGGCTGGGGATGGCTACACCTTC

d_call: .
j_call: TRBJ1-1
v_call: TRBV19
clone_size: .
cdr3_aa: CASSAWAGRNTEAFF
cdr3_nt: TGTGCCAGTAGTGCCTGGGCAGGGCGGAACACTGAAGCTTTCTTT